This TCR beta chain comes out of a study of blood T cell repertoires in COVID-19. Across the study: Samples representing acute and convalescent COVID-19 were sourced from the United States, Italy and Spain. The cDNA or gDNA used as material had been derived from T cells, B-cell-depleted T cells, or PBMCs.

This clone occurred once. Looked up from germline, CDR1 is MDHEN and CDR2 is SYDVKM. This CDR3 spans 16 amino acids. V lost 5 bases and J lost 2, with 19 bases in between. Original data processing: Amplification of reference gene primers was used by the study to estimate nucleated cell counts. Clones were sequenced by immunoSEQ multiplex PCR, and TCRdb holds only the in-frame ones, with some missing. For V, J and clone size, that table is used; D and trimming come from the DNA. This sample yields 100,000 to 110,000 clones, of which 70% to 90% are seen a single time; roughly 5% belongs to the top ten. The receptor was derived from a human donor in a cohort sampled during active COVID-19. The material sequenced was peripheral blood. The gene calls are TRBV28 and TRBJ2-7, with a weak D call TRBD1 (5 bases). CDR3 coding DNA: TGTGCCAGCAGTCCCAGCCCAGGGATTCTTACCTACGAGCAGTACTTC. Its protein is CASSPSPGILTYEQYF.